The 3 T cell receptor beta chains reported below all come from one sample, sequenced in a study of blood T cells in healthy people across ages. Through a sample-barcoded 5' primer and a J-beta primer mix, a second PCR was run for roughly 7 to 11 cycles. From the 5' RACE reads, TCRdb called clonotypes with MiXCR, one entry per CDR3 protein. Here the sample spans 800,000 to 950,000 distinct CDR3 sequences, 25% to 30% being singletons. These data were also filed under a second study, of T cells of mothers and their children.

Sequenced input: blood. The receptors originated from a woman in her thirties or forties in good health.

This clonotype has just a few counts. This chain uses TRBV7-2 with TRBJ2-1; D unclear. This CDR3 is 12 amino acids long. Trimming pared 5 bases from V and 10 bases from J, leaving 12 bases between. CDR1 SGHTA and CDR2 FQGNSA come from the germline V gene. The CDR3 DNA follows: TGTGCCAGCAGCCCGGAATTAGGGGAGCAGTTCTTC. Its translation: CASSPELGEQFF.

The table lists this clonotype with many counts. CDR3 DNA: TGCGCCAGCAGCCTCGCACATTCAGGGGCTAACTATGGCTACACCTTC. Translation gives CASSLAHSGANYGYTF. This chain uses TRBV4-3 with TRBJ1-2; weak D call: TRBD1 (6 bases). CDR1 LGHNA and CDR2 YSLEER come from the germline V gene. Trimming removed 4 bases at V and 0 bases at J, with 15 bases between. The CDR3 contains 16 residues.

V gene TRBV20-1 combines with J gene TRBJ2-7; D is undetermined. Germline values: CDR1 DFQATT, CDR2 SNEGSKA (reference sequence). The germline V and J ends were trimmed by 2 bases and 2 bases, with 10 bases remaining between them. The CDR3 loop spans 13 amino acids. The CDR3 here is CSARRMLTYEQYF. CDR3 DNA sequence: TGCAGTGCTAGACGGATGCTGACCTACGAGCAGTACTTC.